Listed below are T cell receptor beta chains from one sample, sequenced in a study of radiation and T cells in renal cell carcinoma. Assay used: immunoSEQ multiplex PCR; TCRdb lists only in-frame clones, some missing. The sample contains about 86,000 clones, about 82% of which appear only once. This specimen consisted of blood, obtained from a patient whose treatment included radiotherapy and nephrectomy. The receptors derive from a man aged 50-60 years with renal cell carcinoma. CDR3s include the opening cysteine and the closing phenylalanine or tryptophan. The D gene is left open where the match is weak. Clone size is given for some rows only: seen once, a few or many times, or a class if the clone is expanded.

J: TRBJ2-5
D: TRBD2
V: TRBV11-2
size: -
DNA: TGTGCCAGCAGCTCAGAATGGGGGGGGCAAGAGACCCAGTACTTC
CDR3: CASSSEWGGQETQYF

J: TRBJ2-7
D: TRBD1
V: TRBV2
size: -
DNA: TGTGCCACCACCGGGACAGGAGTCTCCTACGAGCAGTACTTC
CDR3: CATTGTGVSYEQYF

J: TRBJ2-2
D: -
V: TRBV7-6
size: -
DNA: TGTGCCAGTTTTACGGGGAAGTTGAACACCGGGGAGCTGTTTTTT
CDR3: CASFTGKLNTGELFF

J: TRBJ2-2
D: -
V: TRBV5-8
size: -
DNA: TGTGCCAGCAGCCCTCGACTCTACGCGAACACCGGGGAGCTGTTTTTT
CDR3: CASSPRLYANTGELFF

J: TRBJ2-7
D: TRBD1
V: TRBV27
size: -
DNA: TGTGCCAGCAGTCGCCAGGGGACAGGCCTCGAGCAGTACTTC
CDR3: CASSRQGTGLEQYF

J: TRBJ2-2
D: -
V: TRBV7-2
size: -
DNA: TGTGCCAGCAGCATACTAGTGGCGGGCACCGGGGAGCTGTTTTTT
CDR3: CASSILVAGTGELFF

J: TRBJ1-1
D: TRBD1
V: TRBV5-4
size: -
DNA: TGTGCCAGCAGCTTGGCCGGGGTAGGGCAGGGGGCGACTGAAGCTTTCTTT
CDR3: CASSLAGVGQGATEAFF

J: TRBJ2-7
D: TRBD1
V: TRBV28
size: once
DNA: TGTGCCAGCAGTTCGACAGGGACGGGATCCATTGGTTGGTGGGAGCAGTACTTC
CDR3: CASSSTGTGSIGWWEQYF

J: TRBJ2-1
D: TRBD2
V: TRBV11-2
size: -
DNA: TGTGCCAGCAGCTTAGTCCTAGCGGCCTACAATGAGCAGTTCTTC
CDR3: CASSLVLAAYNEQFF

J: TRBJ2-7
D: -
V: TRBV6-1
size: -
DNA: TGTGCCAGCAGTGTCCAGGGATCAAACTACGAGCAGTACTTC
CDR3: CASSVQGSNYEQYF

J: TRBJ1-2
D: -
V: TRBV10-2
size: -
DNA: TGCGCCAGCACCTCGGACAGTTCCTATGGCTACACCTTC
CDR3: CASTSDSSYGYTF

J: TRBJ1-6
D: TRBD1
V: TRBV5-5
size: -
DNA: TGTGCCAGCAGCTTGGACAGGGGGATGTTCGGGAATTCACCCCTCCACTTT
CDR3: CASSLDRGMFGNSPLHF

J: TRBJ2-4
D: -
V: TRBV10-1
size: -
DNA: TGCGCCAGCAGTGAGTCAGGAGTAAACATTCAGTACTTC
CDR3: CASSESGVNIQYF

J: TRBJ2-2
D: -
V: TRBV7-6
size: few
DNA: TGTGCCAGCAGCCCACAGAACACCGGGGAGCTGTTTTTT
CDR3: CASSPQNTGELFF

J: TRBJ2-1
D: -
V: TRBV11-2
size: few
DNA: TGTGCCAGCACCCTACAGGGGACTCGGAATGAGCAGTTCTTC
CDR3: CASTLQGTRNEQFF

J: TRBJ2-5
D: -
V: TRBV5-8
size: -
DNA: TGTGCCAGCAGCCCTCCTGGGCTCTTGGAGACCCAGTACTTC
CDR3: CASSPPGLLETQYF

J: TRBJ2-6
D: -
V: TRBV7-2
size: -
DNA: TGTGCCAGCGGGAGGCTGGACTCTGGGGCCAACGTCCTGACTTTC
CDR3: CASGRLDSGANVLTF

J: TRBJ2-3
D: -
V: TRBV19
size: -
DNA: TGTGCCAGTAGTATCAGAACAGATACGCAGTATTTT
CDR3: CASSIRTDTQYF

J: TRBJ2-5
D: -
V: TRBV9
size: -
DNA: TGTGCCAGCAGCGTAGGGACCAATATTGACCAAGAGACCCAGTACTTC
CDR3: CASSVGTNIDQETQYF

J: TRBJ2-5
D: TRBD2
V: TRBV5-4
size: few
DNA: TGTGCCAGCAACTCCCTAGCGGACCAAGAGACCCAGTACTTC
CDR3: CASNSLADQETQYF

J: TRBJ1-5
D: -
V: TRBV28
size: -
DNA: TGTGCCAGCAGTTTAAATCAGCCCCAGCATTTT
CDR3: CASSLNQPQHF

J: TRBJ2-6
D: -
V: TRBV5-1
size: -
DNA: TGCGCCAGCAGCTTGGGGGGCCTTGTCTACGGGGCCAACGTCCTGACTTTC
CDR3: CASSLGGLVYGANVLTF

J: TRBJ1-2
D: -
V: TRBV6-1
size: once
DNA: TGTGCCAGCAGTGACGGGGGGCCCTCTAACTATGGCTACACCTTC
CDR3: CASSDGGPSNYGYTF

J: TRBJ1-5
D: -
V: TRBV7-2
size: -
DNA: TGTGCCAGCAGTTTTGATAGCAATCAGCCCCAGCATTTT
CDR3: CASSFDSNQPQHF

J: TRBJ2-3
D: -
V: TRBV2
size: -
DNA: TGTGCCAGCAGTGAAGCCAGGGATACGCAGTATTTT
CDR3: CASSEARDTQYF

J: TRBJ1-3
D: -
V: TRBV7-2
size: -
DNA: TGTGCCAGCAGCTTAGTTGGACAGAGAGGAAACACCATATATTTT
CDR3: CASSLVGQRGNTIYF

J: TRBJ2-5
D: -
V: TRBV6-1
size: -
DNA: TGTGCCAGCGACCCGGGGGCGTCCCAAGAGACCCAGTACTTC
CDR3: CASDPGASQETQYF

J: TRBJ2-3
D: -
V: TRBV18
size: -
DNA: TGTGCCAGCTCGTTCCGGGACCGAAGATTCACAGATACGCAGTATTTT
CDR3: CASSFRDRRFTDTQYF

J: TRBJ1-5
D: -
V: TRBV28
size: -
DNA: TGTGCCAGCAGTTGGGGGGTAGGACCCCAGCATTTT
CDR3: CASSWGVGPQHF

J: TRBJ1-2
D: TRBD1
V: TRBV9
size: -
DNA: TGTGCCAGCAGCGACCAACTCGGGACAGGCTATGGCTACACCTTC
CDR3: CASSDQLGTGYGYTF

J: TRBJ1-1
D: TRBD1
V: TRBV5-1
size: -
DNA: TGCGCCAGCAGCGGCCCCTCGGGACAGAAGAACACTGAAGCTTTCTTT
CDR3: CASSGPSGQKNTEAFF

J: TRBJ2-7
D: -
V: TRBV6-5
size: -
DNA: TGTGCCAGCAGTTACGGGACGCGGGAGCAGTACTTC
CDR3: CASSYGTREQYF

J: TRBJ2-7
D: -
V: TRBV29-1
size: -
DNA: TGCAGCGTTGGGGGGGTGTACGAGCAGTACTTC
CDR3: CSVGGVYEQYF

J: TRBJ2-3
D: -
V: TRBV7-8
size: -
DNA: TGTGCCAGCAGCTTACATGGGGTCGGCACAGATACGCAGTATTTT
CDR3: CASSLHGVGTDTQYF

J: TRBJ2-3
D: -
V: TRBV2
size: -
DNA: TGTGCCAGCAAGCCGGAGTGGGATACGCAGTATTTT
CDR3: CASKPEWDTQYF

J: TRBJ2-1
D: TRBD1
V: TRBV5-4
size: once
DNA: TGTGCCAGCAGCGCCCAGGGACAGGGGAACAATGAGCAGTTCTTC
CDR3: CASSAQGQGNNEQFF

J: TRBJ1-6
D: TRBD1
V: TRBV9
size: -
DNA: TGTGCCAGCAGTGTAACAGGGGAGGGATCACCCCTCCACTTT
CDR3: CASSVTGEGSPLHF

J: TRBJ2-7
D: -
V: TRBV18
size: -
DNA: TGTGCCAGCTCACCTCGAACAGGGCTCGAGCAGTACTTC
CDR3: CASSPRTGLEQYF

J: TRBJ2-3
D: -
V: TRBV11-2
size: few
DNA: TGTGCCAGCAGCTTATCGGGGGGCACAGATACGCAGTATTTT
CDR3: CASSLSGGTDTQYF

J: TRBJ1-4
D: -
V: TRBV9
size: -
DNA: TGTGCCAGCAGCGTAGGGGTCCCGGGGGCCTATAATGAAAAACTGTTTTTT
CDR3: CASSVGVPGAYNEKLFF